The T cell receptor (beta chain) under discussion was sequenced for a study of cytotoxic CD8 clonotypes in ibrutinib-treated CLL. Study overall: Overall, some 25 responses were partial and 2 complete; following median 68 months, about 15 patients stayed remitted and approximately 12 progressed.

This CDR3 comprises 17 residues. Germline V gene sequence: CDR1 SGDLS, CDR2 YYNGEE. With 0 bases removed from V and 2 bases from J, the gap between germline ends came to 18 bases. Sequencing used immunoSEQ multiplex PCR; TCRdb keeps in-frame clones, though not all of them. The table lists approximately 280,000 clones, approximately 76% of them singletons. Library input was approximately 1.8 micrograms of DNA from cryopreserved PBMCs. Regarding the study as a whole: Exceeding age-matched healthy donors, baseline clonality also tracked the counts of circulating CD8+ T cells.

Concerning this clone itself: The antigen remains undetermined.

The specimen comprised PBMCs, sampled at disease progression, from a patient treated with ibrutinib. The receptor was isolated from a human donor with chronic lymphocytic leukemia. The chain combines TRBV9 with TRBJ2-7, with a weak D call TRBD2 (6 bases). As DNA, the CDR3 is TGTGCCAGCAGCGTAGGCCCCAACAGCGGGCTAGCCTACGAGCAGTACTTC. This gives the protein CASSVGPNSGLAYEQYF.